This T cell receptor (beta chain) was sequenced for a study of response to subunit inactivated influenza vaccine (dated by TCRdb to 2016 to 2018). About the study as a whole: Deep quantitative T cell receptor repertoire profiling was used in the study to track responses to a trivalent subunit inactivated influenza vaccine. What the authors observed across the whole study: According to the authors, only a limited number of new T cells may be recruited by each seasonal influenza vaccination.

To note about this clonotype: Which antigen it targets is not known. The record has no base qualities; no much larger clone is one base away.

V was cut back by 1 base and J by 2 bases, leaving a gap of 8 bases between them. The germline V gene specifies MNHNS as CDR1 and SASEGT as CDR2. The CDR3 spans 15 residues, from the cysteine through the phenylalanine. The kept DNA is CDR3 alone, 45 bases in frame from the first base. To prepare the library, RT-PCR was applied. Data came from an Illumina HiSeq 2500. TCRdb trimmed public reads at Q25 via fastp, called clones via MiXCR and kept in-frame beta chains. Rows with one shared CDR3 protein collapse into an entry with the most common genes and DNA. For this sample there are more than 700,000 distinct CDR3 sequences; about 20% appear just once. The ten largest account for about 9.4% of the sample.

The V and J genes are TRBV6-1 and TRBJ2-2; no D gene can be assigned with confidence. This TCR derives from a man over 45 who received an inactivated influenza vaccine. Donor details come from another sample of the same person, matched by shared clones. The specimen comprised PBMCs from blood, sampled more than 4 days after vaccination. The CDR3 has the sequence CASSEGSFNTGELFF. Here is the DNA: TGTGCCAGCAGTGAAGGGTCCTTCAACACCGGGGAGCTGTTTTTT.